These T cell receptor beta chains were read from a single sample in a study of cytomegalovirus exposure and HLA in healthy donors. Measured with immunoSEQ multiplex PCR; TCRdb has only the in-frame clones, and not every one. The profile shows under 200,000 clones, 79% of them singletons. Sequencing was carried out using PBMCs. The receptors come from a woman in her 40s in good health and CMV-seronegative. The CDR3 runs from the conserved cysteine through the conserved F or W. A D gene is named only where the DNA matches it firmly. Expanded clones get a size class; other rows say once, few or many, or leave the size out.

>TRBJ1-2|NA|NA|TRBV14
CASSAYGTPYYGYTF
TGTGCCAGCAGCGCTTACGGGACACCTTACTATGGCTACACCTTC
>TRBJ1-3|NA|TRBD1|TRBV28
CASSLWTGGSGNTIYF
TGTGCCAGCAGTTTATGGACAGGGGGGTCTGGAAACACCATATATTTT
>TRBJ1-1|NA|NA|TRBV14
CASSRELSRTEAFF
TGTGCCAGCAGCCGGGAGTTGTCCCGCACTGAAGCTTTCTTT
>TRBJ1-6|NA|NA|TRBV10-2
CASSDPGTYNSPLHF
TGCGCCAGCAGTGACCCCGGGACTTATAATTCACCCCTCCACTTT
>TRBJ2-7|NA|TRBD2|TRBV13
CASSFGTSGRAYEQYF
TGTGCCAGCAGCTTCGGGACTAGCGGGAGGGCCTACGAGCAGTACTTC
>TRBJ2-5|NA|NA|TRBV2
CASSEVRVQGETQYF
TGTGCCAGCAGTGAAGTCAGGGTCCAGGGGGAGACCCAGTACTTC
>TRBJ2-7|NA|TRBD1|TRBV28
CASSWDRDYEQYF
TGTGCCAGCAGTTGGGACAGGGACTACGAGCAGTACTTC
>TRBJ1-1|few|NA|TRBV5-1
CASSWDTVDTEAFF
TGCGCCAGCAGCTGGGACACCGTGGACACTGAAGCTTTCTTT
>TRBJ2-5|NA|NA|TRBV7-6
CASSLADRREQYF
TGTGCCAGCAGCTTAGCCGACCGTCGGGAGCAGTACTTC
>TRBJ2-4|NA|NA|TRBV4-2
CASSQDKGLVAKNIQYF
TGTGCCAGCAGCCAAGATAAGGGGTTGGTGGCCAAAAACATTCAGTACTTC
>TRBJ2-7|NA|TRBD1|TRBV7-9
CASSHNPGTGNYEQYF
TGTGCCAGCAGCCACAATCCCGGGACAGGTAACTACGAGCAGTACTTC
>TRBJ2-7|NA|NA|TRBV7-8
CASSLAGQAIYEQYF
TGTGCCAGCAGCTTAGCCGGCCAGGCAATCTACGAGCAGTACTTC
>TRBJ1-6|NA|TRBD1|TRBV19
CASSTGQGARNSPLHF
TGTGCCAGTAGTACGGGCCAGGGGGCGAGAAATTCACCCCTCCACTTT